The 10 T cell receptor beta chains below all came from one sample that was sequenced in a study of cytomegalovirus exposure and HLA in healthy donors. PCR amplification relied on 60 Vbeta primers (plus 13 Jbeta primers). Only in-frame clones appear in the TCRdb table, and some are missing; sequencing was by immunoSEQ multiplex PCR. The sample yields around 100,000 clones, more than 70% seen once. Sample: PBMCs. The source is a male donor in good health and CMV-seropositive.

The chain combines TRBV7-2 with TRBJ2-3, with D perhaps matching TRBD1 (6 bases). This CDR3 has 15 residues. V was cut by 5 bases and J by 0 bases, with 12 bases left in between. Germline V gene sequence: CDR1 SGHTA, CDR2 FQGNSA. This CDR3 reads CASSVMGASTDTQYF. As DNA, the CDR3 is TGTGCCAGCAGCGTTATGGGGGCGAGCACAGATACGCAGTATTTT.

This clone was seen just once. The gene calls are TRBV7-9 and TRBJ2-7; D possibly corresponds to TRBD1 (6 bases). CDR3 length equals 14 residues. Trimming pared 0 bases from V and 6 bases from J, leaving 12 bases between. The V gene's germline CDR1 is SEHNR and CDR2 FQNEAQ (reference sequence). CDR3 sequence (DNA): TGTGCCAGCAGCTTAGCGATTCAGGGGTCCGAGCAGTACTTC. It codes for CASSLAIQGSEQYF. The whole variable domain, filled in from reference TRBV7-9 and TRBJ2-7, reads DTGVSQNPRHKITKRGQNVTFRCDPISEHNRLYWYRQTLGQGPEFLTYFQNEAQLEKSRLLSDRFSAERPKGSFSTLEIQRTEQGDSAMYLCASSLAIQGSEQYFGPGTRLTVT.

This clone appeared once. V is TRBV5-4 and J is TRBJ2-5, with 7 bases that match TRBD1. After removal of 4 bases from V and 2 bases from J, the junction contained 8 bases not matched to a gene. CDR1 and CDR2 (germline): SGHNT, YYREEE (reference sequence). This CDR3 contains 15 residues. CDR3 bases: TGTGCCAGCAGCCCGTCGACAGGGCGGCAAGAGACCCAGTACTTC. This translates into CASSPSTGRQETQYF.

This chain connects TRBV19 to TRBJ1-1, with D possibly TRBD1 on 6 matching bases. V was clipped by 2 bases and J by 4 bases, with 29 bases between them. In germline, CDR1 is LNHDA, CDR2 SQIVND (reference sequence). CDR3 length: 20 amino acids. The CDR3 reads CASSIMGKAMGTRWATEAFF. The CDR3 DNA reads TGTGCCAGTAGTATAATGGGGAAGGCGATGGGGACACGTTGGGCCACTGAAGCTTTCTTT.

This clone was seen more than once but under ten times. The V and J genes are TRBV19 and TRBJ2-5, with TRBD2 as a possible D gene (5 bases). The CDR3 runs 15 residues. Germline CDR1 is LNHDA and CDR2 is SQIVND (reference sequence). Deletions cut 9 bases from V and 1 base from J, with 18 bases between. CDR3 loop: CASSTPGGPQETQYF. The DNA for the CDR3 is TGTGCCAGCTCAACCCCTGGAGGTCCCCAAGAGACCCAGTACTTC.

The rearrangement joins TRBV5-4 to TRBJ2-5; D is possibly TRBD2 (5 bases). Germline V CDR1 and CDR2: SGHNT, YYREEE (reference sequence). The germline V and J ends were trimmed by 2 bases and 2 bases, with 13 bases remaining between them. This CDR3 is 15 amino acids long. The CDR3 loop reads CASSFGGMGQETQYF. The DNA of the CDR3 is TGTGCCAGCAGCTTCGGAGGTATGGGACAAGAGACCCAGTACTTC.

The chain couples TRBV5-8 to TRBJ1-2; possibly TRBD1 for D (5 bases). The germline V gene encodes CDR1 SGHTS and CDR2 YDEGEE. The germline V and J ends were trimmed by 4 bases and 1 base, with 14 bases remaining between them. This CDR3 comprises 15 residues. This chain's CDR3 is CASSGGGTINYGYTF. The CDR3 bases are TGTGCCAGCAGCGGGGGGGGGACGATTAACTATGGCTACACCTTC. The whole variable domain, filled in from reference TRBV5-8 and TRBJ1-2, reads EAGVTQSPTHLIKTRGQQATLRCSPISGHTSVYWYQQALGLGLQFLLWYDEGEERNRGNFPPRFSGRQFPNYSSELNVNALELEDSALYLCASSGGGTINYGYTFGSGTRLTVV.

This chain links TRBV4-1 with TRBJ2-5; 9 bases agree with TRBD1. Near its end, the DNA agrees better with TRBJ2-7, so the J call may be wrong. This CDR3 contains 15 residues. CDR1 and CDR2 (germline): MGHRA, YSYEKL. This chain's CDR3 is CASSPGQGFVYEQYF. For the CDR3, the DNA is TGCGCCAGCAGCCCCGGACAGGGGTTTGTCTACGAGCAGTACTTC.

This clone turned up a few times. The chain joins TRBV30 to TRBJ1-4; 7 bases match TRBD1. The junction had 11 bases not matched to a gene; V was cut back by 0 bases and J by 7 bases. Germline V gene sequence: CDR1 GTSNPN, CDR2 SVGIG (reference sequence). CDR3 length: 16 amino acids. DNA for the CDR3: TGTGCCTGGAGTGTTTTAGACAGGGCTGATGGTGAAAAACTGTTTTTT. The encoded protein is CAWSVLDRADGEKLFF.

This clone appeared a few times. As DNA, the CDR3 is TGTGCCAGCAGGGGACTAGCGGCCTACGAGCAGTACTTC. Translating gives CASRGLAAYEQYF. The chain joins TRBV6-5 to TRBJ2-5, with 11 bases aligning to TRBD2. The DNA end is a closer match to TRBJ2-7, so the J assignment may be wrong. CDR3 length: 13 amino acids. Germline V lookup: CDR1 MNHEY, CDR2 SVGAGI.